What follows describes a single T cell receptor (beta chain). The antigen is undetermined. TCRdb keeps only in-frame clones here, not all; method: immunoSEQ multiplex PCR. The sample lists roughly 32,000 clones; nearly 90% were seen once. The sample is drawn from a study of chemoradiotherapy in HPV16-positive cancers. Study results and limitations: Non-HPV-specific T cells did not expand in tumors during treatment, whereas candidate HPV-specific clones and E7-related motifs did. HPV-specific T cells were functionally defined from only two HPV16-positive patients. For HPV16-positive patients, expanding HPV-responsive T cells associated with longer recurrence-free survival.

Germline assignment: CDR1 MNHEY and CDR2 SVGAGI. Trimming took 6 bases from V and 1 from J, leaving 12 bases between them. This CDR3 is built from 15 residues. Repeated repertoire sampling spanned the course of chemoradiotherapy. The V and J genes are TRBV6-5 and TRBJ2-2; tentative D call: TRBD2 (5 bases). The sample here was blood, taken from a patient who underwent chemoradiotherapy. This clonotype was sampled from a human donor with HPV-associated anogenital cancer. The CDR3 spells CASSPGLGNTGELFF. For the CDR3, the DNA is TGTGCCAGCAGCCCCGGACTGGGGAACACCGGGGAGCTGTTTTTT.